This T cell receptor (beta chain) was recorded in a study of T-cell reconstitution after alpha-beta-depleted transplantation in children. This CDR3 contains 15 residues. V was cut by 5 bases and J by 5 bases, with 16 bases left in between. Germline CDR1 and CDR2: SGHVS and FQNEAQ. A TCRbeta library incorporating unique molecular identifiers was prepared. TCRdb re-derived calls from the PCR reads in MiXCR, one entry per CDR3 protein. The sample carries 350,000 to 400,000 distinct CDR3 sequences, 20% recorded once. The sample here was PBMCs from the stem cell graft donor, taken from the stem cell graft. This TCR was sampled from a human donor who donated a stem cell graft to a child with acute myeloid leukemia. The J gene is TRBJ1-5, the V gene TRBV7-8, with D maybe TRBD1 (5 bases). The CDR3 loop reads CASSLQGVVDQPQHF. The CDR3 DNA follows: TGTGCCAGCAGCCTCCAGGGAGTGGTGGATCAGCCCCAGCATTTT.